One and the same sample provided the 20 T cell receptor beta chains below, sequenced in a study of CD8+ T cells in alopecia areata. After isolation, RNA underwent reverse transcription to generate cDNA as the sequencing template. Produced via immunoSEQ multiplex PCR; TCRdb's table is partial and in-frame only. The repertoire consists of some 240,000 clones, with around 62% occurring once and the leading ten covering under 0.5%. The sample here was CD4+ T cells sorted from blood, taken at week 0. Source of these receptors: a human donor with alopecia areata.

The J gene is TRBJ2-6, the V gene TRBV27, with TRBD2 as a possible D gene (7 bases). Germline lookup yields CDR1 MNHEY and CDR2 SMNVEV (reference sequence). Deletions cut 5 bases from V and 0 bases from J, with 23 bases between. CDR3 length: 20 residues. The CDR3 spells CASSPWGGRTVVSGANVLTF. The CDR3 nucleotides read TGTGCCAGCAGTCCCTGGGGGGGGCGAACGGTAGTCTCTGGGGCCAACGTCCTGACTTTC.

The rearrangement uses TRBV28 and TRBJ2-7; a possible D gene is TRBD2 (5 bases). V lost 8 bases and J lost 5, with 22 bases in between. The germline gives CDR1 MDHEN, CDR2 SYDVKM. The CDR3 extends over 15 amino acids. The CDR3 region is CASGESRLPRNEQYF. The CDR3 DNA reads as TGTGCCAGCGGGGAGTCACGCTTACCCCGGAACGAGCAGTACTTC. Drawing the rest from reference TRBV28 and TRBJ2-7, the complete variable domain is DVKVTQSSRYLVKRTGEKVFLECVQDMDHENMFWYRQDPGLGLRLIYFSYDVKMKEKGDIPEGYSVSREKKERFSLILESASTNQTSMYLCASGESRLPRNEQYFGPGTRLTVT.

The chain employs TRBV29-1 and TRBJ1-2, with D tentatively TRBD1 (5 bases). V was shortened by 3 bases and J by 3 bases, with 14 bases between the two germline ends. Germline loops: CDR1 SQVTM, CDR2 ANQGSEA. The CDR3 is 14 residues long. CDR3 sequence: CSVESGMGDYGYTF. CDR3 DNA sequence: TGCAGCGTTGAGTCAGGGATGGGGGACTATGGCTACACCTTC.

This clone was seen only a few times. V is TRBV14 and J is TRBJ2-1, with D possibly TRBD2 on 5 matching bases. CDR1 is SGHDN and CDR2 is FVKESK in the germline V gene. This CDR3 contains 18 residues. The V end lost 1 base, the J end lost 1 base, and 17 bases lay between the germline ends. Here the CDR3 reads CASSQVKAGLSSYNEQFF. In DNA, the CDR3 is TGTGCCAGCAGCCAAGTAAAGGCGGGCTTGAGTTCCTACAATGAGCAGTTCTTC. Based on the CDR3 plus reference TRBV14 and TRBJ2-1, the full variable domain is EAGVTQFPSHSVIEKGQTVTLRCDPISGHDNLYWYRRVMGKEIKFLLHFVKESKQDESGMPNNRFLAERTGGTYSTLKVQPAELEDSGVYFCASSQVKAGLSSYNEQFFGPGTRLTVL.

This clone has only one observation. This chain connects TRBV2 to TRBJ1-4; 7 nucleotides match TRBD1. The CDR3 runs to 14 residues. From germline, CDR1 is SNHLY and CDR2 FYNNEI. V lost 6 bases to trimming and J lost 7 bases; unmatched junction nucleotides: 8. For the CDR3, the DNA is TGTGCCAGCAGCGTAGAGGGGGCTGGTGAAAAACTGTTTTTT. Translation: CASSVEGAGEKLFF. The full variable domain, completed using reference TRBV2 and TRBJ1-4, is EPEVTQTPSHQVTQMGQEVILRCVPISNHLYFYWYRQILGQKVEFLVSFYNNEISEKSEIFDDQFSVERPDGSNFTLKIRSTKLEDSAMYFCASSVEGAGEKLFFGSGTQLSVL.

This clone was picked up a small number of times. The chain uses TRBV6-1 and TRBJ2-5, with D possibly TRBD2 on 5 matching bases. The germline V gene encodes CDR1 MNHNS and CDR2 SASEGT. With 1 base removed from V and 0 bases from J, the gap between germline ends came to 12 bases. The CDR3 extends over 16 amino acids. CDR3 region: CASSEGGRGHQETQYF. For the CDR3, the DNA is TGTGCCAGCAGTGAAGGCGGTCGGGGTCACCAAGAGACCCAGTACTTC.

This CDR3 reads CSFSGGQLNTEAFF. The CDR3 DNA reads as TGCAGCTTCTCCGGGGGGCAATTGAACACTGAAGCTTTCTTT. The chain has TRBV29-1 and TRBJ1-1, with D possibly matching TRBD1 (6 bases). Germline V lookup: CDR1 SQVTM, CDR2 ANQGSEA. The V end lost 8 bases, the J end lost 0 bases, and 16 bases lay between the germline ends. The CDR3 extends over 14 amino acids.

This clone was counted between two and nine times. This chain uses TRBV6-1 with TRBJ1-1; weak D call: TRBD1 (6 bases). Germline assignment: CDR1 MNHNS and CDR2 SASEGT. CDR3 size: 16 residues. Trimming stripped 3 bases from V and 1 base from J, with 15 bases between. The CDR3 bases are TGTGCCAGCAGTGAGAGGGGGGGCGCAGGGAACACTGAAGCTTTCTTT. It encodes CASSERGGAGNTEAFF.

The CDR3, as DNA: TGCGCCAGCAGCCAACCCAATGGGCGGACAGGGCTTGGCAATCAGCCCCAGCATTTT. Its translation: CASSQPNGRTGLGNQPQHF. The V and J genes are TRBV4-1 and TRBJ1-5; 8 nucleotides line up with TRBD1. Germline-derived CDR1 and CDR2 are MGHRA and YSYEKL. The trim removed 2 bases at V and 2 bases at J, leaving 14 bases unmatched. The CDR3 is 19 amino acids.

V is TRBV29-1 and J is TRBJ1-2; D uncertain. The CDR3 extends over 8 amino acids. Trimming took 8 bases from V and 9 from J, leaving 7 bases between them. Germline CDR1 reads SQVTM; CDR2 reads ANQGSEA. In nucleotides, the CDR3 is TGCAGCACTGGGAGCTACACCTTC. This gives the protein CSTGSYTF.

The chain uses TRBV18 and TRBJ2-5; TRBD1 matches at 7 bases. V was clipped by 3 bases and J by 4 bases; unmatched bases: 8. The germline gives CDR1 KGHSH, CDR2 LQKENI. This CDR3 is 15 amino acids long. DNA of the CDR3: TGTGCCAGCTCACCTAACACAGGGGCTACAGAGACCCAGTACTTC. It encodes CASSPNTGATETQYF. The full variable domain, in which reference TRBV18 and TRBJ2-5 provide the parts outside the CDR3, is NAGVMQNPRHLVRRRGQEARLRCSPMKGHSHVYWYRQLPEEGLKFMVYLQKENIIDESGMPKERFSAEFPKEGPSILRIQQVVRGDSAAYFCASSPNTGATETQYFGPGTRLLVL.

The CDR3 DNA sequence: TGTGCCAGCAGTGGAGTCCGGGGGAACACTGAAGCTTTCTTT. It is translated as CASSGVRGNTEAFF. This chain connects TRBV2 to TRBJ1-1; no clear D. CDR1 is SNHLY, CDR2 FYNNEI, per germline. This CDR3 has 14 amino acids. Trimming stripped 4 bases from V and 1 base from J, with 10 bases between. Using reference TRBV2 and TRBJ1-1 for the parts outside the CDR3, the full variable domain is EPEVTQTPSHQVTQMGQEVILRCVPISNHLYFYWYRQILGQKVEFLVSFYNNEISEKSEIFDDQFSVERPDGSNFTLKIRSTKLEDSAMYFCASSGVRGNTEAFFGQGTRLTVV.

A few counts support this clone. V gene TRBV13 combines with J gene TRBJ1-6, with 7 bases lining up with TRBD1. CDR1 and CDR2 from the germline V gene are PRHDT and FYEKMQ (reference sequence). The CDR3 has 15 residues. V was pared by 6 bases and J by 6 bases, with 8 bases of the junction left unmatched. The CDR3: CASRFRQGPNSPLHF. The CDR3 DNA reads TGTGCCAGCAGGTTCAGACAGGGTCCTAATTCACCCCTCCACTTT.

This clone was recorded a few times. V usage is TRBV6-5 and J usage is TRBJ1-1, with D perhaps TRBD1 (6 bases). Deletions cut 8 bases from V and 4 bases from J, with 17 bases between. Germline V gene sequence: CDR1 MNHEY, CDR2 SVGAGI. This CDR3 is 14 amino acids long. As DNA, the CDR3 is TGTGCCAGCCAAAGCCGGAGGGGGATCACTGAAGCTTTCTTT. Its translation: CASQSRRGITEAFF.

There are a few counts of this clone. V usage is TRBV5-4 and J usage is TRBJ2-3; 10 positions agree with TRBD2. Germline V gene sequence: CDR1 SGHNT, CDR2 YYREEE (reference sequence). The CDR3 runs 14 residues. V lost 5 bases to trimming and J lost 1 base; unmatched junction nucleotides: 1. CDR3 protein: CASRGLAGTDTQYF. Written as DNA, the CDR3 is TGTGCCAGCAGAGGACTAGCGGGCACAGATACGCAGTATTTT.

This clone occurred a few times. This chain's CDR3 is CSGIQGNYGYTF. CDR3 DNA sequence: TGCAGCGGTATACAGGGTAACTATGGCTACACCTTC. The rearrangement joins TRBV29-1 to TRBJ1-2; possible D gene TRBD1, 6 bases. The CDR3 is 12 amino acids. The germline V gene encodes CDR1 SQVTM and CDR2 ANQGSEA. Between the trimmed V and J ends, which lost 7 bases and 1 base, there was a span of 10 bases.

The chain has TRBV11-2 and TRBJ2-7; TRBD2 is a possible D gene (5 bases). Germline loops: CDR1 SGHAT, CDR2 FQNNGV. The V and J ends lost 5 bases and 2 bases respectively, with 19 bases between them. This CDR3 comprises 16 residues. CDR3: CASSPWTRGNPYEQYF. In DNA, the CDR3 is TGTGCCAGCAGCCCCTGGACGAGAGGGAACCCCTACGAGCAGTACTTC.

V usage is TRBV29-1 and J usage is TRBJ1-1; 10 bases map to TRBD1. The CDR3 extends over 14 amino acids. The J segment lost 4 bases and the V segment lost 5 bases, leaving 7 bases of the junction unmatched. From germline, CDR1 is SQVTM and CDR2 ANQGSEA. The CDR3 loop is CSVRQGAEGTEAFF. DNA of the CDR3: TGCAGCGTTCGACAGGGGGCTGAGGGCACTGAAGCTTTCTTT.

This clone appeared a single time. The chain recombines TRBV4-2 with TRBJ1-4; D might be TRBD1 (6 bases). The germline CDR1 and CDR2 sequences are LGHNA and YNFKEQ. The CDR3 loop spans 15 amino acids. Trimming removed 0 bases at V and 5 bases at J, with 10 bases between. CDR3 coding DNA: TGTGCCAGCAGCCAAGATCCGCAGGGGAATGAAAAACTGTTTTTT. It translates to CASSQDPQGNEKLFF.

V is TRBV6-4 and J is TRBJ2-5; TRBD2 aligns across 12 bases. The length of the CDR3 is 15 residues. With 3 bases clipped from V and 4 bases from J, the junction kept 3 bases outside the gene matches. From germline, CDR1 is MRHNA and CDR2 SNTAGT. The CDR3 reads CASSDRGLAGETQYF. In DNA form, the CDR3 reads TGTGCCAGCAGTGATAGGGGACTAGCGGGAGAGACCCAGTACTTC.